This is a list of T cell receptor beta chains from one sample in a study of cytomegalovirus exposure and HLA in healthy donors. TCRdb keeps only in-frame clones here, not all; method: immunoSEQ multiplex PCR. The data contain about 92,000 clones, approximately 71% of them seen just once; the ten biggest clones take up more than 15%. The sequenced sample was PBMCs. Every receptor here comes from a woman in her late teens or twenties in good health and CMV-seropositive. CDR3s include the opening cysteine and the closing phenylalanine or tryptophan. Fields, in order: D gene, V gene, J gene, clone size, CDR3 protein, CDR3 DNA. The D gene is left open where the match is weak. Size values are once, few and many counts, or a class for expanded clones, and some rows have none.

d_gene: TRBD1
v_gene: TRBV28
j_gene: TRBJ1-3
abundance: -
CDR3aa: CASSLSGPGQAVLSGNTIYF
CDR3nt: TGTGCCAGCAGTTTAAGCGGGCCAGGACAGGCAGTTTTGTCTGGAAACACCATATATTTT

d_gene: TRBD2
v_gene: TRBV5-1
j_gene: TRBJ2-1
abundance: -
CDR3aa: CASSLAGLELNEQFF
CDR3nt: TGCGCCAGCAGCTTGGCCGGACTAGAGTTGAATGAGCAGTTCTTC

d_gene: TRBD1
v_gene: TRBV6-1
j_gene: TRBJ1-6
abundance: -
CDR3aa: CASRDRAPGSPLHF
CDR3nt: TGTGCCAGCAGGGACAGGGCCCCGGGTTCACCCCTCCACTTT

d_gene: TRBD1
v_gene: TRBV7-2
j_gene: TRBJ1-1
abundance: -
CDR3aa: CASTKDRVTEAFF
CDR3nt: TGTGCCAGCACCAAGGACAGGGTAACTGAAGCTTTCTTT

d_gene: -
v_gene: TRBV29-1
j_gene: TRBJ1-2
abundance: -
CDR3aa: CSVVGGRGHLYGYTF
CDR3nt: TGCAGCGTTGTTGGGGGGAGAGGGCATCTGTATGGCTACACCTTC

d_gene: -
v_gene: TRBV5-5
j_gene: TRBJ2-5
abundance: -
CDR3aa: CASSLGGRVGYQETQYF
CDR3nt: TGTGCCAGCAGCTTGGGGGGCAGGGTGGGGTACCAAGAGACCCAGTACTTC

d_gene: TRBD1
v_gene: TRBV7-8
j_gene: TRBJ1-1
abundance: -
CDR3aa: CASSPRTGGGTEAFF
CDR3nt: TGTGCCAGCAGCCCCCGGACAGGGGGAGGCACTGAAGCTTTCTTT

d_gene: -
v_gene: TRBV15
j_gene: TRBJ2-1
abundance: -
CDR3aa: CATSRGGPPYNEQFF
CDR3nt: TGTGCCACCAGCAGAGGGGGGCCGCCCTACAATGAGCAGTTCTTC

d_gene: TRBD1
v_gene: TRBV7-6
j_gene: TRBJ1-2
abundance: -
CDR3aa: CASSPRVGQGTYGYTF
CDR3nt: TGTGCCAGCAGCCCGAGAGTAGGACAGGGAACCTATGGCTACACCTTC

d_gene: -
v_gene: TRBV7-2
j_gene: TRBJ1-2
abundance: -
CDR3aa: CASSHPGRVNRGYTF
CDR3nt: TGTGCCAGCAGCCACCCTGGGAGGGTTAATCGTGGCTACACCTTC

d_gene: -
v_gene: TRBV30
j_gene: TRBJ1-2
abundance: -
CDR3aa: CAWSSGEYGYTF
CDR3nt: TGTGCCTGGAGTTCCGGAGAGTATGGCTACACCTTC

d_gene: TRBD2
v_gene: TRBV9
j_gene: TRBJ2-1
abundance: -
CDR3aa: CASSFLTSGRINEQFF
CDR3nt: TGTGCCAGCAGCTTCCTGACTAGCGGGAGGATCAATGAGCAGTTCTTC

d_gene: -
v_gene: TRBV30
j_gene: TRBJ2-5
abundance: few
CDR3aa: CAWSPRPGSSHRETQYF
CDR3nt: TGTGCCTGGAGTCCACGGCCGGGGTCATCTCATCGGGAGACCCAGTACTTC

d_gene: TRBD1
v_gene: TRBV19
j_gene: TRBJ1-6
abundance: -
CDR3aa: CASGGQTNSPLHF
CDR3nt: TGTGCCAGTGGGGGACAGACAAATTCACCCCTCCACTTT

d_gene: -
v_gene: TRBV18
j_gene: TRBJ2-6
abundance: once
CDR3aa: CASSPGQGSGSDSGANVLTF
CDR3nt: TGTGCCAGCTCACCGGGACAGGGAAGCGGGAGTGACTCTGGGGCCAACGTCCTGACTTTC

d_gene: -
v_gene: TRBV7-8
j_gene: TRBJ1-1
abundance: -
CDR3aa: CASSPNTGYTEAFF
CDR3nt: TGTGCCAGCAGCCCAAACACAGGGTACACTGAAGCTTTCTTT

d_gene: TRBD2
v_gene: TRBV9
j_gene: TRBJ2-7
abundance: -
CDR3aa: CASSDSGGPGEQYF
CDR3nt: TGTGCCAGCAGCGATAGCGGGGGGCCGGGGGAGCAGTACTTC

d_gene: -
v_gene: TRBV9
j_gene: TRBJ1-1
abundance: -
CDR3aa: CASSVGLGGGNTEAFF
CDR3nt: TGTGCCAGCAGCGTAGGGTTGGGCGGGGGGAACACTGAAGCTTTCTTT

d_gene: -
v_gene: TRBV18
j_gene: TRBJ1-4
abundance: once
CDR3aa: CASSPPGFGEKLFF
CDR3nt: TGTGCCAGCTCACCACCTGGTTTTGGCGAAAAACTGTTTTTT

d_gene: TRBD1
v_gene: TRBV19
j_gene: TRBJ1-6
abundance: -
CDR3aa: CASSSIRDRGNSPLHF
CDR3nt: TGTGCCAGTAGTTCCATTAGGGACAGGGGAAATTCACCCCTCCACTTT

d_gene: TRBD1
v_gene: TRBV9
j_gene: TRBJ2-7
abundance: few
CDR3aa: CASSVGQGASEQYF
CDR3nt: TGTGCCAGCAGCGTAGGACAGGGTGCCAGCGAGCAGTACTTC

d_gene: -
v_gene: TRBV11-3
j_gene: TRBJ2-3
abundance: -
CDR3aa: CASSLSGTADTQYF
CDR3nt: TGTGCCAGCAGCCTTAGCGGGACAGCGGATACGCAGTATTTT

d_gene: TRBD2
v_gene: TRBV18
j_gene: TRBJ2-7
abundance: -
CDR3aa: CASSPPGLAGAEQYF
CDR3nt: TGTGCCAGCTCACCTCCGGGCCTAGCGGGGGCCGAGCAGTACTTC

d_gene: TRBD1
v_gene: TRBV12-5
j_gene: TRBJ1-2
abundance: -
CDR3aa: CASGRDSPNYGYTF
CDR3nt: TGTGCTAGTGGTCGGGACAGCCCTAACTATGGCTACACCTTC

d_gene: TRBD1
v_gene: TRBV5-4
j_gene: TRBJ1-1
abundance: -
CDR3aa: CASSKTVPRGQGVTEAFF
CDR3nt: TGTGCCAGCAGCAAGACAGTCCCAAGGGGGCAGGGGGTCACTGAAGCTTTCTTT